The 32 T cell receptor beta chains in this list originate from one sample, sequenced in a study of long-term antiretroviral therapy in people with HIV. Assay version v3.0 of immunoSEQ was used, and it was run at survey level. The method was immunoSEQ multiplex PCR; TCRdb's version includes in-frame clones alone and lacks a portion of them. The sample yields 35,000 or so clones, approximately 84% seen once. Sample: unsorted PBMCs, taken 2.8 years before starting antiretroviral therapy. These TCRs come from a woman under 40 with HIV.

CDR3 coding DNA: TGTGCCAGCCTACCCACAGGGGCCGGGGGGACCCAGTACTTC. Its translation: CASLPTGAGGTQYF. This chain joins TRBV7-9 and TRBJ2-5; maybe TRBD1 (7 bases). Looked up from germline, CDR1 is SEHNR and CDR2 is FQNEAQ (reference sequence). Trimming pared 8 bases from V and 7 bases from J, leaving 20 bases between. The length of the CDR3 is 14 residues.

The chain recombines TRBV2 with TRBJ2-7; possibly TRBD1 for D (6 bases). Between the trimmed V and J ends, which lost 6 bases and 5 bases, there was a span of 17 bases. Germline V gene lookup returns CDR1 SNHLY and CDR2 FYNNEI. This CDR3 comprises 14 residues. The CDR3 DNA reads TGTGCCAGCAGACCAATCGACAGGCCCCACGAGCAGTACGTC. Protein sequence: CASRPIDRPHEQYV.

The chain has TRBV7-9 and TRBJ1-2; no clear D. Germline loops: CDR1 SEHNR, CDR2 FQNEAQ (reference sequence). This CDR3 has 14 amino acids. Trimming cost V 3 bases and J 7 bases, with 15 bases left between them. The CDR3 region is CASSFVPWVFGYTF. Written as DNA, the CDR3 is TGTGCCAGCAGCTTCGTTCCGTGGGTGTTTGGCTACACCTTC.

The DNA for the CDR3 is TGTGCCTGGAGTGTTACGAGCGGTGGAGAGACCCAGTACTTC. It is translated as CAWSVTSGGETQYF. The V call is TRBV30, the J call TRBJ2-5, with D tentatively TRBD2 (5 bases). The CDR3 is 14 amino acids. Germline assignment: CDR1 GTSNPN and CDR2 SVGIG (reference sequence). Trimming stripped 0 bases from V and 4 bases from J, with 12 bases between.

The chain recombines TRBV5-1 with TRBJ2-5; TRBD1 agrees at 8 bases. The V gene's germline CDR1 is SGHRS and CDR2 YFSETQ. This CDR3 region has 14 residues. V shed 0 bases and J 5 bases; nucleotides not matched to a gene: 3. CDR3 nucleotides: TGCGCCAGCAGCTTGGGGACAGGGTCGGAGACCCAGTACTTC. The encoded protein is CASSLGTGSETQYF. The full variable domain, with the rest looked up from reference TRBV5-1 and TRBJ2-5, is KAGVTQTPRYLIKTRGQQVTLSCSPISGHRSVSWYQQTPGQGLQFLFEYFSETQRNKGNFPGRFSGRQFSNSRSEMNVSTLELGDSALYLCASSLGTGSETQYFGPGTRLLVL.

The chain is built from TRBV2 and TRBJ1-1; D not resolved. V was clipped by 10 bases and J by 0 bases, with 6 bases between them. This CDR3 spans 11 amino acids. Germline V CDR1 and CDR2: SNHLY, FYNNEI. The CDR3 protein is CAITLNTEAFF. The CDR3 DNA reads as TGTGCCATAACCCTGAACACTGAAGCTTTCTTT.

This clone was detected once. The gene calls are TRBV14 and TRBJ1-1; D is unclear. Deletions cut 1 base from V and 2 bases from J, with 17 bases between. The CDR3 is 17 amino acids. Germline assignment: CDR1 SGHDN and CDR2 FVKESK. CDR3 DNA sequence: TGTGCCAGCAGCCAAGGATTTCCGGTGACACCAAACACTGAAGCTTTCTTT. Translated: CASSQGFPVTPNTEAFF.

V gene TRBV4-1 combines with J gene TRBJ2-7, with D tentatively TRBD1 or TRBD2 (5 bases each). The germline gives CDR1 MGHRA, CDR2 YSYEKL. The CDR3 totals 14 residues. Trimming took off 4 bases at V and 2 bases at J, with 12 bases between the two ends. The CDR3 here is CASSPRDGAYEQYF. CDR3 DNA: TGCGCCAGCAGCCCCCGGGACGGGGCCTACGAGCAGTACTTC.

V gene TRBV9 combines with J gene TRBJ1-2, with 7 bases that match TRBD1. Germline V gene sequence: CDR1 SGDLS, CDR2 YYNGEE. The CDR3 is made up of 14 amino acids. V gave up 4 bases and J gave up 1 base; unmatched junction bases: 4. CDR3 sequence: CASSSHRGNYGYTF. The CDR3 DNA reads TGTGCCAGCAGCTCACACAGGGGTAACTATGGCTACACCTTC.

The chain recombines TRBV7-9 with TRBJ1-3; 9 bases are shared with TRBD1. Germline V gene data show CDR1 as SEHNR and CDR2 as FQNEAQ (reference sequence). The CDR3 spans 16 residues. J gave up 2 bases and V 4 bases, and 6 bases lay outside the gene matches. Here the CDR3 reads CASSSGQGGPGNTIYF. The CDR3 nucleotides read TGTGCCAGCAGCTCGGGACAGGGTGGTCCTGGAAACACCATATATTTT. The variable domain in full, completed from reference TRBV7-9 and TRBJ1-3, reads DTGVSQNPRHKITKRGQNVTFRCDPISEHNRLYWYRQTLGQGPEFLTYFQNEAQLEKSRLLSDRFSAERPKGSFSTLEIQRTEQGDSAMYLCASSSGQGGPGNTIYFGEGSWLTVV.

CDR3 region: CASSLRGTSPGNEQFF. The CDR3 bases are TGTGCCAGCAGTTTAAGGGGGACTAGCCCCGGCAATGAGCAGTTCTTC. This chain connects TRBV28 to TRBJ2-1; TRBD2 matches 9 bases. In germline, CDR1 is MDHEN, CDR2 SYDVKM. Trimming removed 2 bases from V and 6 bases from J; junction bases left unmatched: 8. The CDR3 has 16 residues. Complete variable domain (other parts from reference TRBV28 and TRBJ2-1): DVKVTQSSRYLVKRTGEKVFLECVQDMDHENMFWYRQDPGLGLRLIYFSYDVKMKEKGDIPEGYSVSREKKERFSLILESASTNQTSMYLCASSLRGTSPGNEQFFGPGTRLTVL.

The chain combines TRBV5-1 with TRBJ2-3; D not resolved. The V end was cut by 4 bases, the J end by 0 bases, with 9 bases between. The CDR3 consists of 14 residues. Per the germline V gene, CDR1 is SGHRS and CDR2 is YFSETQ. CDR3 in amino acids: CASSAVASTDTQYF. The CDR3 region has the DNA TGCGCCAGCAGCGCGGTAGCTAGCACAGATACGCAGTATTTT.

The CDR3 loop is CASSGGEGYGYTF. CDR3 DNA: TGTGCCAGCAGCGGAGGAGAAGGCTATGGCTACACCTTC. V is TRBV9 and J is TRBJ1-2; unclear D gene. The CDR3 is 13 residues long. V was cut by 3 bases and J by 4 bases, with 10 bases left in between. Germline V gene lookup returns CDR1 SGDLS and CDR2 YYNGEE.

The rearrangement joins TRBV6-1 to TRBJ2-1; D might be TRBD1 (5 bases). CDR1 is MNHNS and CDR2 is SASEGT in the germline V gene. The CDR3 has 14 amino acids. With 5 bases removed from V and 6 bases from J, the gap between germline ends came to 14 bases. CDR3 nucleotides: TGTGCCAGCAGTCCCTCACCAAGGGGCAATGAGCAGTTCTTC. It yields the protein CASSPSPRGNEQFF.

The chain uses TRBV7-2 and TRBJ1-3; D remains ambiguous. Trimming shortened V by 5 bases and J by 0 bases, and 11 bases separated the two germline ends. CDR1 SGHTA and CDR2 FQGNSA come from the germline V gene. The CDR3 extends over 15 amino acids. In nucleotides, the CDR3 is TGTGCCAGCAGCACGCCTGGCGGCTCTGGAAACACCATATATTTT. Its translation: CASSTPGGSGNTIYF.

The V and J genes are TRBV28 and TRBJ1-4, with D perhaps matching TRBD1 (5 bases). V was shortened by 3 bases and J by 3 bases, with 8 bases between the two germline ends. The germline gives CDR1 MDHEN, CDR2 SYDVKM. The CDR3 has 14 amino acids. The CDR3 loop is CASSFRAPNEKLFF. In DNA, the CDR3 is TGTGCCAGCAGTTTCAGGGCCCCTAATGAAAAACTGTTTTTT.

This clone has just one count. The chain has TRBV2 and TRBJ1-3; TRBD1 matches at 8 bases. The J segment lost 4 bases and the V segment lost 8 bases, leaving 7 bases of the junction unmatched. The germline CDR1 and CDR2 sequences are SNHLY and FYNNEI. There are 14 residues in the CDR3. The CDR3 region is CASAKTGDGNTIYF. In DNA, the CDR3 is TGTGCCAGCGCAAAGACAGGGGACGGAAACACCATATATTTT.

This CDR3 is CASSWGIQETQYF. The CDR3 DNA reads TGTGCCAGCAGTTGGGGGATACAAGAGACCCAGTACTTC. The chain joins TRBV6-6 to TRBJ2-5, with D perhaps assigned TRBD1 or TRBD2 (5 bases each). This CDR3 region has 13 residues. The V gene's germline CDR1 is MNHNY and CDR2 SVGAGI (reference sequence). Trimming stripped 4 bases from V and 2 bases from J, with 8 bases between.

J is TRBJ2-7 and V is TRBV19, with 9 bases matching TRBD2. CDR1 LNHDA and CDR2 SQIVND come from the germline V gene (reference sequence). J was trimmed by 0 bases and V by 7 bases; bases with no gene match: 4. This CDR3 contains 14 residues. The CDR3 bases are TGTGCCAGTAAAGGCGGGGGGGCCTCCTACGAGCAGTACTTC. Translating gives CASKGGGASYEQYF.

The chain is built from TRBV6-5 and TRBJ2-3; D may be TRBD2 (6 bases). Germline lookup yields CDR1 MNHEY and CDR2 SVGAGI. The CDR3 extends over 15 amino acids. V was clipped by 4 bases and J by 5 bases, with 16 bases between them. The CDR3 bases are TGTGCCAGCAGTTCCCCCCGGGGGTCGGGAGATACGCAGTATTTT. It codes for CASSSPRGSGDTQYF.

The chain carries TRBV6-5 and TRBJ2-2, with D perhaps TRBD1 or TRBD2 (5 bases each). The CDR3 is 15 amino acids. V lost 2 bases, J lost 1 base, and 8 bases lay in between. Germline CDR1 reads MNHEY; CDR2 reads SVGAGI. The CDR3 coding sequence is TGTGCCAGCAGTTACAGGGACGTGAACACCGGGGAGCTGTTTTTT. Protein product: CASSYRDVNTGELFF.

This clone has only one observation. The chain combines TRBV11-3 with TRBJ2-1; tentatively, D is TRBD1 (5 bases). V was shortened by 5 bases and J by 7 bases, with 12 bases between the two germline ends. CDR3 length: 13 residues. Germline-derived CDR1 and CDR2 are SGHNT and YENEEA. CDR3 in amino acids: CASSAKTENEQFF. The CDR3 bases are TGTGCCAGCAGCGCGAAGACAGAAAATGAGCAGTTCTTC.

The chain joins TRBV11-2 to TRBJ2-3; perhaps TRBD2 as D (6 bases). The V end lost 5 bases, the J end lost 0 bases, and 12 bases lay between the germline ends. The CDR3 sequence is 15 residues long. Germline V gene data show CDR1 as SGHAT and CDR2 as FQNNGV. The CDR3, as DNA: TGTGCCAGCAGCCTCAGCGGGCCTAGCACAGATACGCAGTATTTT. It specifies CASSLSGPSTDTQYF.

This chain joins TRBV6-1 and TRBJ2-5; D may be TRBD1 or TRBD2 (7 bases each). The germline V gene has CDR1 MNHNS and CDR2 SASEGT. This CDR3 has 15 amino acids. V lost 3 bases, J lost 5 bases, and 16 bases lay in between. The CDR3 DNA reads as TGTGCCAGCAGTGAGGCGGCAGGGGGGGGTGAGACCCAGTACTTC. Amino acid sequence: CASSEAAGGGETQYF.

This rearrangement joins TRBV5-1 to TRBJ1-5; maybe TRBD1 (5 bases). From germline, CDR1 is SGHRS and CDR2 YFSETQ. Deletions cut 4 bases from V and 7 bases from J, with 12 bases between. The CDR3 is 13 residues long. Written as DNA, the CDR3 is TGCGCCAGCAGCGAGGGGCCGGGGCAGCCCCAGCATTTT. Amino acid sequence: CASSEGPGQPQHF.

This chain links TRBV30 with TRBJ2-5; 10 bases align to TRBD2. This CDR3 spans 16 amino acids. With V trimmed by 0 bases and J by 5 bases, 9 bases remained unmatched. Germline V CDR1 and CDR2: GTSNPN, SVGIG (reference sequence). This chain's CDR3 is CAWSVIRLAGEETQYF. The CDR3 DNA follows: TGTGCCTGGAGTGTAATAAGGCTAGCGGGGGAGGAGACCCAGTACTTC.

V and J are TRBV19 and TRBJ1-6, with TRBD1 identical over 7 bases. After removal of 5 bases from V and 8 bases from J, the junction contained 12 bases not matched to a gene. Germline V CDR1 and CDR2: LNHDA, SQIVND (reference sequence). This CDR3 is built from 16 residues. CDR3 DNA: TGTGCCAGTAGTCGGCCACAGGGGAGGCCCGATTCACCCCTCCACTTT. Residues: CASSRPQGRPDSPLHF.

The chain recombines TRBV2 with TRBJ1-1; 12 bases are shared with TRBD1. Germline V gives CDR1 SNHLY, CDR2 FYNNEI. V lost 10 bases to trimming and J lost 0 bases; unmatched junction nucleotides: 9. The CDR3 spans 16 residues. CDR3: CATQRGTGGMNTEAFF. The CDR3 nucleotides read TGTGCCACCCAAAGGGGGACAGGGGGCATGAACACTGAAGCTTTCTTT.

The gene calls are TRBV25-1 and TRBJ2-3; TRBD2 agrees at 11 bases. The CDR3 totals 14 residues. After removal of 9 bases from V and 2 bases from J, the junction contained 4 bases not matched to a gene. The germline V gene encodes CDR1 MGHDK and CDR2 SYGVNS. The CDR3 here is CASGTSGFTDTQYF. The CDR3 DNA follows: TGTGCCAGTGGGACTAGCGGATTCACAGATACGCAGTATTTT. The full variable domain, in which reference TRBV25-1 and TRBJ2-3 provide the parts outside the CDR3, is EADIYQTPRYLVIGTGKKITLECSQTMGHDKMYWYQQDPGMELHLIHYSYGVNSTEKGDLSSESTVSRIRTEHFPLTLESARPSHTSQYLCASGTSGFTDTQYFGPGTRLTVL.

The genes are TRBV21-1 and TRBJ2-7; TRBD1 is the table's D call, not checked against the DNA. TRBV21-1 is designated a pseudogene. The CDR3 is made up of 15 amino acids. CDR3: CASSRRSGQPYEQYV. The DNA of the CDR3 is TGTGCCAGCAGCAGGAGATCGGGACAGCCCTACGAGCAGTACGTC.

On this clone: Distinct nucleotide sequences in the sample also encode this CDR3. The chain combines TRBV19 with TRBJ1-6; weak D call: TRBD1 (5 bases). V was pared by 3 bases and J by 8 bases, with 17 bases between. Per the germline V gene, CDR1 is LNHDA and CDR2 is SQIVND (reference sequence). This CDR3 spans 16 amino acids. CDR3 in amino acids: CASSMRGRGAHSPLHF. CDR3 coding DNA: TGTGCCAGTAGTATGCGGGGCAGAGGGGCCCATTCACCCCTCCACTTT.

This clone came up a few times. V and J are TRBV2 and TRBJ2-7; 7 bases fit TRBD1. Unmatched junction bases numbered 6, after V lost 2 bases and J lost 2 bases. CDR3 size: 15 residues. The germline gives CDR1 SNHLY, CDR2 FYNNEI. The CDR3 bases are TGTGCCAGCAGTGAATGGAGAGGGGGCACCTACGAGCAGTACGTC. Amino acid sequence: CASSEWRGGTYEQYV.